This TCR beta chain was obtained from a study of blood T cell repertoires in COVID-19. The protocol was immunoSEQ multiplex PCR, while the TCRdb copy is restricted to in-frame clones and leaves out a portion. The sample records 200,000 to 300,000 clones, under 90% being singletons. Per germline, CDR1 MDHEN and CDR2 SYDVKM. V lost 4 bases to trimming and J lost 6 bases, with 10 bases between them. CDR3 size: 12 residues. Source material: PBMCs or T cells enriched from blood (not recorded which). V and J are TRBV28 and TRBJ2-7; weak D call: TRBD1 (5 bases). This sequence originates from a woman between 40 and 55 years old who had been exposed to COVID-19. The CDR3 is CASSSQVPEQYF. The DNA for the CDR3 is TGTGCCAGCAGTTCACAGGTTCCCGAGCAGTACTTC.